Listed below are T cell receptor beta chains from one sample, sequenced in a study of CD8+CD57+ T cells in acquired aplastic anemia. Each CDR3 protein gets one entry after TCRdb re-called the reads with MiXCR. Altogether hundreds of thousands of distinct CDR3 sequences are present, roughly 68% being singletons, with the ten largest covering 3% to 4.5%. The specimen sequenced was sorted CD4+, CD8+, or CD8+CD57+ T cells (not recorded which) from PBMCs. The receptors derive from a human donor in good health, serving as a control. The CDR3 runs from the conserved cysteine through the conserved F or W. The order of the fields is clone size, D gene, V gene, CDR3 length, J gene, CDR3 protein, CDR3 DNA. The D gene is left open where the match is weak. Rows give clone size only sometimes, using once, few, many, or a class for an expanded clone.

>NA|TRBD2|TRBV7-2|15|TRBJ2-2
CASSWGGLNTGQLFF
TGTGCCAGCAGCTGGGGGGGACTGAACACCGGGCAGTTGTTTTTT
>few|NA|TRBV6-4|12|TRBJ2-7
CASSEPRDEQYF
TGTGCCAGCAGTGAGCCGAGAGATGAGCAGTACTTC
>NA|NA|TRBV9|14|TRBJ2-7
CASSLGSGRSPQYF
TGTGCCAGCAGCCTGGGCAGCGGAAGGTCACCGCAGTACTTC
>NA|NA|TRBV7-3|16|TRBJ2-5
CASSSTGARGQGTQYF
TGTGCCAGCAGCTCCACTGGCGCACGGGGGCAGGGGACCCAGTACTTC
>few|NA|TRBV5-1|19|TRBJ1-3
CASSLGFLRGVGSGNTVYF
NA
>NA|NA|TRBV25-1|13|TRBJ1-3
CASSSYSGNTIYF
TGTGCCAGCAGTTCATACTCAGGAAACACCATATATTTT
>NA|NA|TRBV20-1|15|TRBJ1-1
CSAREGAPLNTEAFF
TGCAGTGCTAGAGAAGGGGCGCCGTTGAACACTGAAGCTTTCTTT
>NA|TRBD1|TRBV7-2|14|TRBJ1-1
CASSLADRVAEAQF
TGTGCCAGCAGCTTAGCGGACAGGGTAGCTGAAGCTCAGTTT
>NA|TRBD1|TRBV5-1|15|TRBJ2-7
CASSWGQGSTYEQYF
TGCGCCAGCAGCTGGGGACAGGGAAGTACCTACGAGCAGTACTTC
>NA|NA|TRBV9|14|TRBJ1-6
CASSVERPNTGEHF
TGTGCCAGCAGCGTGGAGAGACCTAACACCGGGGAGCACTTT
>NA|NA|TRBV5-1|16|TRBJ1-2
CASSFNVGSHSYGYTF
TGCGCCAGCAGCTTTAATGTAGGCAGCCACAGCTATGGCTACACCTTC
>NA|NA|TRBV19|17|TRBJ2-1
CASGIDVGRPSYNEQFF
TGTGCCAGTGGTATAGATGTGGGGAGGCCCTCCTACAATGAGCAGTTCTTC
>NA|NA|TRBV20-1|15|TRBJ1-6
CSARALAATDSPLHF
TGCAGTGCTAGAGCCCTGGCGGCGACAGATTCACCCCTCCACTTT
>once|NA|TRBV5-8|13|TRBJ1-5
CASSLSPHQPQHF
TGTGCCAGCAGCTTGTCTCCTCATCAGCCCCAGCATTTT
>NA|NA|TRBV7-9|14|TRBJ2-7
CASSIRTIGWAQSF
TGTGCCAGCAGCATAAGGACAATCGGATGGGCGCAGTCCTTC
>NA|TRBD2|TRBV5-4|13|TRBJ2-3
CASSMGRADTQYF
TGTGCCAGCAGCATGGGGAGGGCAGATACGCAGTATTTT
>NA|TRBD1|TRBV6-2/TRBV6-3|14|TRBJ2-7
CASRATGGSYEQYF
TGTGCCAGCAGGGCCACAGGGGGCTCCTACGAGCAGTACTTC
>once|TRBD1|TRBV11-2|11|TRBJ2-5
CASSLGQGEYF
TGTGCCAGCAGCTTAGGACAGGGGGAGTACTTC
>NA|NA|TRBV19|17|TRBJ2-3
CASSPGGGTGGTDTQYF
TGTGCCAGTAGTCCCGGGGGTGGAACCGGGGGTACAGATACGCAGTATTTT
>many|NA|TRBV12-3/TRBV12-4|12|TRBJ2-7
CASSIVVLEQYF
TGTGCCAGCAGCATCGTAGTTTTAGAGCAGTACTTC
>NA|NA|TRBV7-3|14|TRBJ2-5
CASSSRILQETQYF
TGTGCCAGCAGTTCTCGCATACTCCAAGAGACCCAGTACTTC
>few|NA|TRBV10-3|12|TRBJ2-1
CAISARVDEQFF
TGTGCCATCAGTGCGAGGGTTGATGAGCAGTTCTTC
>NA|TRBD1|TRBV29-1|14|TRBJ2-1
CSVKTGGQYNEQFF
TGCAGCGTTAAAACAGGGGGACAGTACAATGAGCAGTTCTTC
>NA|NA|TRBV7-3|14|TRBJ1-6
CASSIDASDSPHNF
TGTGCCAGCAGCATAGATGCCAGCGATTCACCCCACAACTTT
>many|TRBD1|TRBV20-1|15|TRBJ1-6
CSARQTGSYNSPLHF
TGCAGTGCTAGACAGACAGGGTCCTATAATTCACCCCTCCACTTT
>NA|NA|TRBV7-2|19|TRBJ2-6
CASSLVATRKFGAANVLTF
TGTGCCAGCAGCCTAGTTGCGACAAGAAAGTTTGGGGCGGCCAACGTCCTGACTTTC
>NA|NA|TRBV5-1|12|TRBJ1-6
CASSLVRSPPHF
TGTGCCAGCAGCTTAGTCCGTTCACCCCCCCACTTT
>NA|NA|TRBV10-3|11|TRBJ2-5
CATRMSYGQYF
TGTGCCACGAGGATGAGCTACGGGCAGTACTTC
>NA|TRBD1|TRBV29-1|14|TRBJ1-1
CSVEGTRGHTEAFF
TGCAGCGTTGAAGGTACTAGGGGGCACACTGAAGCTTTCTTT
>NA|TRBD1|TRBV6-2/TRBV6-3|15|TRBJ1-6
CASIGQGRNNSPLHF
TGTGCCAGCATCGGACAGGGACGTAATAATTCACCCCTCCACTTT
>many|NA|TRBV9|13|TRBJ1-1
CASRGRSNTEAFF
TGTGCCAGCAGGGGCAGGAGCAACACTGAAGCTTTCTTT
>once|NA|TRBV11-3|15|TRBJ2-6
CASSLDLSGANVLTF
TGTGCCAGCAGCTTAGACCTTTCTGGGGCCAACGTCCTGACTTTC
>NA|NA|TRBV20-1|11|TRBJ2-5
CSARDPAMNNF
TGCAGTGCTAGAGATCCGGCCATGAACAACTTC
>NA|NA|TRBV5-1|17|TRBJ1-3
CASSLGGGYTLGNTIYF
TGCGCCAGCAGCTTGGGGGGGGGATACACTCTTGGAAACACCATATATTTT
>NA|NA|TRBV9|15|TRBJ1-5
CASKNRDVSNQHQHF
TGTGCCAGCAAGAACCGGGACGTTAGCAACCAGCACCAGCATTTT
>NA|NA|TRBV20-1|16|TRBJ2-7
CSARAGGTVFSYEQYF
TGCAGTGCTAGAGCAGGAGGGACAGTCTTCTCCTACGAGCAGTACTTC
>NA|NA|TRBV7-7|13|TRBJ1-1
CASSFASLSEAFF
TGTGCTAGCAGCTTCGCTAGTCTCTCTGAAGCTTTCTTT
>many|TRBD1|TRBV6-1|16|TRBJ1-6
CASSVSTGNAELPLHF
TGTGCCAGCAGTGTCTCGACAGGGAATGCCGAGCTACCCCTCCACTTT
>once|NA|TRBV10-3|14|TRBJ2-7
CASSASRATDTQYF
TGTGCCAGCAGTGCTTCGAGGGCTACAGACACGCAGTACTTC
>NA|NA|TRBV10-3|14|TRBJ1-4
CAISDPGSSEKILF
TGTGCCATCAGTGATCCCGGAAGCAGTGAAAAAATATTGTTT
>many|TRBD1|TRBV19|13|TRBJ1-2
CASSTGGRYGYTF
TGTGCCAGTTCGACAGGGGGCCGGTATGGCTACACCTTC
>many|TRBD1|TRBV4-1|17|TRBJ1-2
CASSASQGQGAPYGYTF
TGCGCCAGCAGCGCCTCCCAGGGGCAGGGGGCGCCCTATGGCTACACCTTC
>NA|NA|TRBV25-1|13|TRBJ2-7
CASSDTSDREQYF
TGTGCCAGCAGTGATACTTCGGACCGGGAGCAGTACTTC
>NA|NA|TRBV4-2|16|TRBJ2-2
CASSQEGGANTGELFF
TGTGCCAGCAGCCAAGAGGGAGGCGCGAACACCGGGGAGCTGTTTTTT
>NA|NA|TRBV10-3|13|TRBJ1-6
CAITGVANSPLHF
TGTGCCATCACCGGGGTGGCTAATTCACCCCTCCACTTT
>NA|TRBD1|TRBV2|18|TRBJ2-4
CATSAGQGPTCAKNIQYF
TGTGCCACCAGTGCAGGACAGGGACCAACCTGCGCCAAAAACATTCAGTACTTC
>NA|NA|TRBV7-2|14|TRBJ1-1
CASRKSGSTSSTSF
TGTGCCAGCAGAAAGAGCGGTTCTACGAGTAGTACTTCGTTT
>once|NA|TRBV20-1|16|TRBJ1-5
CSAREPGACGNQPQHF
TGCAGTGCTAGAGAGCCGGGGGCGTGCGGCAATCAGCCCCAGCATTTT
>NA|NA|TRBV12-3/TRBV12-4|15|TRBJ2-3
CASSHTPQGMDTQYF
TGTGCCAGCAGTCACACCCCACAGGGAATGGATACGCAGTATTTT
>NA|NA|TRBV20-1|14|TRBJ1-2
CSDSSRQDIYGYTF
TGCAGTGACTCATCTAGACAGGATATCTATGGCTACACCTTC
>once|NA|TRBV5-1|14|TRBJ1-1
CASSLGGAHTEAFF
TGTGCCAGCAGCTTGGGCGGGGCACACACTGAAGCTTTCTTT